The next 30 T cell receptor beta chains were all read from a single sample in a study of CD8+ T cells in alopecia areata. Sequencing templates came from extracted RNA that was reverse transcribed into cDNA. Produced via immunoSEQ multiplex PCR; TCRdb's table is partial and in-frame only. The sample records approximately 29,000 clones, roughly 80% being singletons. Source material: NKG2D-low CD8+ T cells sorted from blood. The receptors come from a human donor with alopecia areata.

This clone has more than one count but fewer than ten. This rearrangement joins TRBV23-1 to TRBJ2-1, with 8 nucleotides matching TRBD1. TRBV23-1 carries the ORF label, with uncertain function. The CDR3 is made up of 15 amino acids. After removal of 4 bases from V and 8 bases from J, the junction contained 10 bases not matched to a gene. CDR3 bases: TGCGCCAGCAGTCCCCCGGAGGACAGGGACCATGAGCAGTTCTTC. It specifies CASSPPEDRDHEQFF.

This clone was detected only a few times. CDR3 coding DNA: TGTGCCAGCAGTCAACTAGCGGGAGGAGCAGATACGCAGTATTTT. It specifies CASSQLAGGADTQYF. V is TRBV6-4 and J is TRBJ2-3, with 12 bases lining up with TRBD2. The V segment lost 5 bases and the J segment 4 bases; nucleotides outside the gene matches: 4. Germline lookup yields CDR1 MRHNA and CDR2 SNTAGT. The CDR3 extends over 15 amino acids.

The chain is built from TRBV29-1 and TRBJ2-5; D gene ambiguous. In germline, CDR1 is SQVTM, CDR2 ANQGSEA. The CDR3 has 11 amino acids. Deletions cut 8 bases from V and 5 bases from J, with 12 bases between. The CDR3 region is CSSRRGETQYF. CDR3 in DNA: TGCAGCTCGAGACGAGGCGAGACCCAGTACTTC.

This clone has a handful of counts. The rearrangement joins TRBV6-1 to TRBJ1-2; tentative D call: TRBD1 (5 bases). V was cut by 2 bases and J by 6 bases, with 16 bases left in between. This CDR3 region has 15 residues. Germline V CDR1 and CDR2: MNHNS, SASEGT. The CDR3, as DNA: TGTGCCAGCAGTGAATTTTTTGAGGGGTTGAATGGCTACACCTTC. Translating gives CASSEFFEGLNGYTF.

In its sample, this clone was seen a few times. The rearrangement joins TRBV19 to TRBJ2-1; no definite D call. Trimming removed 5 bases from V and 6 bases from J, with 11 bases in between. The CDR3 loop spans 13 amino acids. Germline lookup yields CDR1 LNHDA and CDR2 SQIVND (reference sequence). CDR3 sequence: CASSRAEINEQFF. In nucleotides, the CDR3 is TGTGCCAGTAGTCGCGCAGAGATCAATGAGCAGTTCTTC.

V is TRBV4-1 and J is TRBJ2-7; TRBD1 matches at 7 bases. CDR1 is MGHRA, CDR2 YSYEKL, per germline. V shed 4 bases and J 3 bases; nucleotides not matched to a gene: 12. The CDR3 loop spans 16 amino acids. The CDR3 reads CASSLNLQGRVYEQYF. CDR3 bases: TGCGCCAGCAGCCTAAACTTACAGGGGCGCGTCTACGAGCAGTACTTC.

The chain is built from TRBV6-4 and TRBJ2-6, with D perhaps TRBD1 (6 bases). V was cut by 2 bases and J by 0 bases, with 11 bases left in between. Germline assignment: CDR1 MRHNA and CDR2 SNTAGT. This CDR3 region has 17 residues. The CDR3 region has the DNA TGTGCCAGCAGTGACACAGGGCTGACCTCTGGGGCCAACGTCCTGACTTTC. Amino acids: CASSDTGLTSGANVLTF.

The CDR3 sequence is CAWRQGYEQYF. For the CDR3, the DNA is TGTGCCTGGAGGCAGGGCTACGAGCAGTACTTC. This rearrangement joins TRBV30 to TRBJ2-7; possibly TRBD1 for D (5 bases). The germline CDR1 and CDR2 sequences are GTSNPN and SVGIG (reference sequence). The V and J ends lost 3 bases and 3 bases respectively, with 6 bases between them. CDR3 size: 11 residues.

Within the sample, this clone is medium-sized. CDR3 in amino acids: CASSLDTGFIEQFF. CDR3 bases: TGTGCCAGCAGCTTGGACACAGGGTTCATTGAGCAGTTCTTC. This chain joins TRBV7-9 and TRBJ2-1, with D maybe TRBD1 (6 bases). The V end was cut by 3 bases, the J end by 9 bases, with 15 bases between. This CDR3 contains 14 residues. The germline gives CDR1 SEHNR, CDR2 FQNEAQ (reference sequence).

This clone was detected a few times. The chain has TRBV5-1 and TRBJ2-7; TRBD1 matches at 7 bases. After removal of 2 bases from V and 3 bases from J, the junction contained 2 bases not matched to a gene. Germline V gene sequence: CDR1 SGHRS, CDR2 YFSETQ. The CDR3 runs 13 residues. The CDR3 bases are TGCGCCAGCAGCTTTGCAGGGGGCTACGAGCAGTACTTC. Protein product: CASSFAGGYEQYF.

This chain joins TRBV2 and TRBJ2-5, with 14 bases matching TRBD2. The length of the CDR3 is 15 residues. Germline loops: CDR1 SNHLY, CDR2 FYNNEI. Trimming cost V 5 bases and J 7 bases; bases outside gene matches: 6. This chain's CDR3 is CASSPTGTSGGTQYF. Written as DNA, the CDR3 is TGTGCCAGCAGTCCTACCGGGACTAGCGGGGGGACCCAGTACTTC. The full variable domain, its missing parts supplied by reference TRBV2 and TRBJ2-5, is EPEVTQTPSHQVTQMGQEVILRCVPISNHLYFYWYRQILGQKVEFLVSFYNNEISEKSEIFDDQFSVERPDGSNFTLKIRSTKLEDSAMYFCASSPTGTSGGTQYFGPGTRLLVL.

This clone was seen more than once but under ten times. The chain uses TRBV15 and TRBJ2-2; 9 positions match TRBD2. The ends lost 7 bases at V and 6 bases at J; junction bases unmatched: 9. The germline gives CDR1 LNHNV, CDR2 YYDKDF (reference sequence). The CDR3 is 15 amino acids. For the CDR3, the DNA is TGTGCCACCAACGAGGGGCGGGGGGGCGCCGGGGAGCTGTTTTTT. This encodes CATNEGRGGAGELFF.

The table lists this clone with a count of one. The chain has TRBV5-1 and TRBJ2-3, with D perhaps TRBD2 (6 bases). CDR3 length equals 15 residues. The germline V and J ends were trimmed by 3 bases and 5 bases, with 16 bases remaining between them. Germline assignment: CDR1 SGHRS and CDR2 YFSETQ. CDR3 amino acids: CASSSPTGAGDTQYF. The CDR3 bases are TGCGCCAGCAGCTCCCCAACGGGAGCCGGAGATACGCAGTATTTT.

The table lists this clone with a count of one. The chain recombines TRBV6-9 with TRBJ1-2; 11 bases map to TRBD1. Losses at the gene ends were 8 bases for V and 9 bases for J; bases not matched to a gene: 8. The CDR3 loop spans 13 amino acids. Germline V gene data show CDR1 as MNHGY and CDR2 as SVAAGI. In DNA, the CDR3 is TGTGCCAGCCCCCCGGGACAGGGGGGTCGCTACACCTTC. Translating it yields CASPPGQGGRYTF.

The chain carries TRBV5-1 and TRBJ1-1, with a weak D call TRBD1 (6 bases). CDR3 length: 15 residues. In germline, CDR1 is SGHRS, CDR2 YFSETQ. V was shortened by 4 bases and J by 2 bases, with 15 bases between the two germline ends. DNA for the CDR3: TGCGCCAGCAGCACCGCGCAGGGGATTAACACTGAAGCTTTCTTT. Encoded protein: CASSTAQGINTEAFF. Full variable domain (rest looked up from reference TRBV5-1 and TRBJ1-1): KAGVTQTPRYLIKTRGQQVTLSCSPISGHRSVSWYQQTPGQGLQFLFEYFSETQRNKGNFPGRFSGRQFSNSRSEMNVSTLELGDSALYLCASSTAQGINTEAFFGQGTRLTVV.

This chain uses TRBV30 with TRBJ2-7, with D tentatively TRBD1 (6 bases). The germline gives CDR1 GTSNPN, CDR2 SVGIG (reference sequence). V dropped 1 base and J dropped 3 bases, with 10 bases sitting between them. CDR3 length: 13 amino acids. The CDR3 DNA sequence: TGTGCCTGGAGTGGAGGACAGAACTACGAGCAGTACTTC. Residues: CAWSGGQNYEQYF. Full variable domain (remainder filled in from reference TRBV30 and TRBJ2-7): SQTIHQWPATLVQPVGSPLSLECTVEGTSNPNLYWYRQAAGRGLQLLFYSVGIGQISSEVPQNLSASRPQDRQFILSSKKLLLSDSGFYLCAWSGGQNYEQYFGPGTRLTVT.

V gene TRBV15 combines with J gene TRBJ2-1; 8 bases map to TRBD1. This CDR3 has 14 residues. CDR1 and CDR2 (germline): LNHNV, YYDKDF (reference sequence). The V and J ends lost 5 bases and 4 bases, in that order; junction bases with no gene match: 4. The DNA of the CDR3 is TGTGCCACCAGCGAGGGACAGGAGTACAATGAGCAGTTCTTC. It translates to CATSEGQEYNEQFF. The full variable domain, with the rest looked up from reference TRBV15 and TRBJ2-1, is DAMVIQNPRYQVTQFGKPVTLSCSQTLNHNVMYWYQQKSSQAPKLLFHYYDKDFNNEADTPDNFQSRRPNTSFCFLDIRSPGLGDTAMYLCATSEGQEYNEQFFGPGTRLTVL.

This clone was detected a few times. Written as DNA, the CDR3 is TGTGCCAGCTCACCACCGATGGCGGAATACACAGATACGCAGTATTTT. The encoded protein is CASSPPMAEYTDTQYF. V is TRBV18 and J is TRBJ2-3; D not resolved. Trimming took off 0 bases at V and 2 bases at J, with 12 bases between the two ends. The V gene's germline CDR1 is KGHSH and CDR2 LQKENI. CDR3 length: 16 amino acids.

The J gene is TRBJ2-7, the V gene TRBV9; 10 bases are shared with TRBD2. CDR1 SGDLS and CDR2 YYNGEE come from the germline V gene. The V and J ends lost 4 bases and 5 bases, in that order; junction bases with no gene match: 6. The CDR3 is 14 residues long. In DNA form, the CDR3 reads TGTGCCAGCAGCATTAGCGGGGGGATCAACGAGCAGTACTTC. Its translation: CASSISGGINEQYF.

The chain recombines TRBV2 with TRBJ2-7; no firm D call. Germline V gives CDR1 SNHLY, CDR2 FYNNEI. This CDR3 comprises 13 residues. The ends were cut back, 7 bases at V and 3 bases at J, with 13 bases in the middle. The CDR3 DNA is TGTGCCAGCACAAGGGCCTCAGTCTACGAGCAGTACTTC. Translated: CASTRASVYEQYF. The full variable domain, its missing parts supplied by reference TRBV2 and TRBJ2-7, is EPEVTQTPSHQVTQMGQEVILRCVPISNHLYFYWYRQILGQKVEFLVSFYNNEISEKSEIFDDQFSVERPDGSNFTLKIRSTKLEDSAMYFCASTRASVYEQYFGPGTRLTVT.

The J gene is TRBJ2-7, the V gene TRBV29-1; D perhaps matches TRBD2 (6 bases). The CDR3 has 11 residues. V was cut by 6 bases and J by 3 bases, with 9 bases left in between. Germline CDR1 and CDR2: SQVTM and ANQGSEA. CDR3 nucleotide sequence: TGCAGCGTCCTGGACTACTACGAGCAGTACTTC. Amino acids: CSVLDYYEQYF.

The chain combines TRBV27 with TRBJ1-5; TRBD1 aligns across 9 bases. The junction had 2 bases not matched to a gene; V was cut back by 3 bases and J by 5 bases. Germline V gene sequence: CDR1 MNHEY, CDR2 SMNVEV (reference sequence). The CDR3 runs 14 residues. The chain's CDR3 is CASSLDRGHQPQHF. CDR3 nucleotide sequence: TGTGCCAGCAGTTTGGACAGGGGCCATCAGCCCCAGCATTTT.

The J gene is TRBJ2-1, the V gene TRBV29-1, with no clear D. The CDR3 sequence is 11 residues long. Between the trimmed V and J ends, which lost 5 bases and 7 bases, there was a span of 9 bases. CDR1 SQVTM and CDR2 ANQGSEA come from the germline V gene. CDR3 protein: CSVPVRNEQFF. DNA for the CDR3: TGCAGCGTTCCGGTCCGAAATGAGCAGTTCTTC.

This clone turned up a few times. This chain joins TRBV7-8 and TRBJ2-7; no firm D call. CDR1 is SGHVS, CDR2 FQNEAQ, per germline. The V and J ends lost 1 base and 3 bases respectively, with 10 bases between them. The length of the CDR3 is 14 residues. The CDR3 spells CASSLGSGFYEQYF. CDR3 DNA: TGTGCCAGCAGCTTAGGGTCCGGGTTCTACGAGCAGTACTTC.

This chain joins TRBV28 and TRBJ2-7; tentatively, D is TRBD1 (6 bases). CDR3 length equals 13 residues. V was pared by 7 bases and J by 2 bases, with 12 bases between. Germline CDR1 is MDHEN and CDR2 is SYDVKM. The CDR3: CASNRAGAYEQYF. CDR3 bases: TGTGCCAGCAATCGAGCAGGGGCCTACGAGCAGTACTTC.

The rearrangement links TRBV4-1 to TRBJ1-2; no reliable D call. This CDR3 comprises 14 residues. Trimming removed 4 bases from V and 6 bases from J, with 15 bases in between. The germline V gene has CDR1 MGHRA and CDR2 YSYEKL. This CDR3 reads CASSPLDTSHGYTF. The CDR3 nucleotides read TGCGCCAGCAGCCCTCTCGACACTTCACATGGCTACACCTTC.

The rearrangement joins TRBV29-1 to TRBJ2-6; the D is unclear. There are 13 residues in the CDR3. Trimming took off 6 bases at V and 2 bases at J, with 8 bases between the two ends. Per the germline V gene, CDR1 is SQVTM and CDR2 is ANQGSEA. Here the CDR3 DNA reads TGCAGCGTGTTATTCACTGGGGCCAACGTCCTGACTTTC. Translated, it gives CSVLFTGANVLTF.

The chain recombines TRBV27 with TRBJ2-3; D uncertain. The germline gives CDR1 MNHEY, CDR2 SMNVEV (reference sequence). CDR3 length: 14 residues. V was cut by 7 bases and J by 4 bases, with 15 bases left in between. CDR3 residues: CASIARAPADTQYF. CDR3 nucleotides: TGTGCCAGCATCGCTAGGGCCCCCGCAGATACGCAGTATTTT.

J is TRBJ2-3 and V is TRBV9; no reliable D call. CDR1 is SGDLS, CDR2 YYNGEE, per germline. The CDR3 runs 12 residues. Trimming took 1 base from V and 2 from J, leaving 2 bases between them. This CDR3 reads CASSVTTDTQYF. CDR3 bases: TGTGCCAGCAGCGTAACCACAGATACGCAGTATTTT.

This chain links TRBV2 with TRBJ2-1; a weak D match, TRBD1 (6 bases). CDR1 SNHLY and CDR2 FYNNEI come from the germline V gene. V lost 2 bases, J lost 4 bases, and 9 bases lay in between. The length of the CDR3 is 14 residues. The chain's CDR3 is CASSEYTGYNEQFF. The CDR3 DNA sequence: TGTGCCAGCAGTGAATATACAGGGTACAATGAGCAGTTCTTC.